Listed below are T cell receptor beta chains from one sample, sequenced in a study of chemoradiotherapy in HPV16-positive cancers. Only in-frame clones appear in the TCRdb table, and some are missing; sequencing was by immunoSEQ multiplex PCR. The repertoire holds some 3,400 clones, with approximately 94% as singletons. The sample here was tumor tissue, taken from a patient who underwent chemoradiotherapy. The source of these receptors is a human donor with HPV-associated anogenital cancer. Both conserved end residues are part of each CDR3. Fields, in order: V gene, clone size, D gene, J gene, CDR3 protein, CDR3 DNA. A D gene is named only where the DNA matches it firmly. The size of a clone is reported for some rows only, either as once, few or many, or as a class for expanded clones.

TRBV25-1	-	-	TRBJ1-2	CASSEAGSYGYTF	TGTGCCAGCAGTGAAGCTGGCAGCTATGGCTACACCTTC
TRBV6-5	-	TRBD1	TRBJ2-7	CASRTPGQGNEQYF	TGTGCCAGCAGGACCCCGGGACAGGGGAACGAGCAGTACTTC
TRBV19	-	TRBD2	TRBJ2-1	CASSIVRTSIHNEQFF	TGTGCCAGTAGTATAGTTAGGACTAGTATCCACAATGAGCAGTTCTTC
TRBV19	-	TRBD2	TRBJ2-1	CASSIGLAGGSEQFF	TGTGCCAGTAGTATCGGACTAGCGGGAGGTAGTGAGCAGTTCTTC
TRBV27	-	TRBD1	TRBJ1-5	CASSLGKQGAHSWSQPQHF	TGTGCCAGCAGTTTGGGGAAACAGGGGGCGCATTCATGGTCTCAGCCCCAGCATTTT
TRBV6-5	-	-	TRBJ2-7	CASSGHRNNYEQYF	TGTGCCAGCAGCGGGCATCGGAATAACTACGAGCAGTACTTC
TRBV19	-	-	TRBJ1-2	CASSPISRYGYTF	TGTGCCAGTAGTCCGATTAGTAGGTATGGCTACACCTTC
TRBV5-4	-	-	TRBJ1-5	CASSPDGNQPQHF	TGTGCCAGCAGCCCCGACGGCAATCAGCCCCAGCATTTT
TRBV30	-	-	TRBJ2-7	CAWSSNSLEQYF	TGTGCCTGGAGTTCTAACTCCCTCGAGCAGTACTTC
TRBV6-5	-	-	TRBJ1-3	CASSYSRQAPGNTIYF	TGTGCCAGCAGTTACTCCCGACAGGCTCCTGGAAACACCATATATTTT
TRBV5-6	-	-	TRBJ2-3	CASSRLEAQYF	TGTGCCAGCAGCAGACTAGAGGCGCAGTATTTT
TRBV5-6	-	-	TRBJ2-2	CASTLSQGTQNTGELFF	TGTGCCAGCACCCTATCCCAGGGGACCCAAAACACCGGGGAGCTGTTTTTT
TRBV4-3	-	TRBD1	TRBJ2-7	CASSQVRDRPPYEQYF	TGCGCCAGCAGCCAAGTCAGGGACAGGCCCCCCTACGAGCAGTACTTC
TRBV7-9	-	TRBD2	TRBJ2-7	CASIPSGRAYEQYF	TGTGCCAGCATCCCCAGCGGGAGGGCCTACGAGCAGTACTTC
TRBV20-1	-	TRBD1	TRBJ2-7	CAGTGDHEQYF	TGCGCCGGGACAGGGGACCACGAGCAGTACTTC
TRBV6-4	-	TRBD2	TRBJ2-2	CASSRLAGDTGELFF	TGTGCCAGCAGTCGACTAGCGGGGGACACCGGGGAGCTGTTTTTT
TRBV25-1	once	-	TRBJ1-1	CASSAQPGTQTDTEAFF	TGTGCCAGCAGTGCTCAGCCTGGGACCCAAACGGACACTGAAGCTTTCTTT
TRBV6-6	-	TRBD1	TRBJ2-2	CAGGQGSGNGELFF	TGTGCCGGGGGACAGGGAAGTGGGAACGGGGAGCTGTTTTTT
TRBV19	-	TRBD1	TRBJ2-7	CASSPRGTGYEQYF	TGTGCCAGTAGCCCTAGGGGGACAGGGTACGAGCAGTACTTC
TRBV19	once	TRBD2	TRBJ2-1	CASSINGLAVYNEQFF	TGTGCCAGTAGTATTAACGGCCTAGCGGTCTACAATGAGCAGTTCTTC
TRBV29-1	-	TRBD1	TRBJ2-7	CSGGQDSYEQYF	TGCAGCGGAGGACAGGATTCCTACGAGCAGTACTTC
TRBV19	-	-	TRBJ1-1	CASSDLPDVFGVGAFF	TGTGCCAGTAGCGACCTACCCGACGTTTTTGGGGTGGGGGCTTTCTTT
TRBV5-1	once	TRBD2	TRBJ2-1	CASSLRVSGTYNEQFF	TGCGCCAGCAGCTTGAGGGTCAGCGGGACCTACAATGAGCAGTTCTTC
TRBV11-2	-	-	TRBJ1-6	CASSFEDSPLHF	TGTGCCAGCAGCTTTGAAGATTCACCCCTCCACTTT
TRBV5-1	-	-	TRBJ1-1	CASSLASGRPNTEAFF	TGCGCCAGCAGCTTGGCATCGGGACGGCCGAACACTGAAGCTTTCTTT
TRBV2	-	TRBD1	TRBJ1-4	CASEGQADEKLFF	TGTGCCAGCGAGGGACAGGCGGATGAAAAACTGTTTTTT
TRBV7-8	once	-	TRBJ2-7	CASSDVMTGVEQYF	TGTGCCAGCAGCGATGTGATGACGGGCGTGGAGCAGTACTTC
TRBV4-1	-	-	TRBJ2-7	CASSPSREPYEQYF	TGCGCCAGCAGCCCGTCCCGGGAACCCTACGAGCAGTACTTC
TRBV6-1	-	-	TRBJ2-3	CASHWDFRTDTQYF	TGTGCCAGCCACTGGGACTTCCGTACAGATACGCAGTATTTT
TRBV30	-	TRBD2	TRBJ2-1	CAWRLAGAPNEQFF	TGTGCCTGGAGATTAGCGGGAGCCCCCAATGAGCAGTTCTTC
TRBV28	-	TRBD2	TRBJ2-5	CASSKSGRATLGETQYF	TGTGCCAGCAGTAAAAGCGGGAGGGCCACCTTGGGGGAGACCCAGTACTTC
TRBV27	-	TRBD1	TRBJ1-6	CASSSLGTGKTPLHF	TGTGCCAGCAGTTCCCTCGGGACAGGGAAAACACCCCTCCACTTT
TRBV30	-	-	TRBJ1-2	CAWSVLDYGYTF	TGTGCCTGGAGTGTACTAGACTATGGCTACACCTTC
TRBV7-8	-	TRBD1	TRBJ2-7	CASSPDKQGFNEQYF	TGTGCCAGCAGCCCTGATAAACAGGGGTTTAACGAGCAGTACTTC
TRBV25-1	-	-	TRBJ1-1	CASSGGSHRVLRAEAFF	TGTGCCAGCAGTGGAGGGAGCCACAGGGTCTTGAGGGCTGAAGCTTTCTTT
TRBV30	-	TRBD2	TRBJ2-1	CAWNNGGRGEQFF	TGTGCCTGGAATAATGGCGGGAGGGGGGAGCAGTTCTTC
TRBV13	-	-	TRBJ1-1	CASNMVGGGSTEAFF	TGTGCCAGCAATATGGTAGGAGGCGGAAGCACTGAAGCTTTCTTT
TRBV6-1	-	-	TRBJ1-3	CASSEAGGSGNTIYF	TGTGCCAGCAGTGAAGCTGGGGGCTCTGGAAACACCATATATTTT
TRBV30	-	-	TRBJ1-2	CAWSANQGSYGYTF	TGTGCCTGGAGTGCGAATCAGGGGAGCTATGGCTACACCTTC
TRBV29-1	-	-	TRBJ1-2	CSVNPSDRSYGYTF	TGCAGCGTAAACCCTTCTGACAGGTCCTATGGCTACACCTTC
TRBV5-4	-	-	TRBJ2-2	CASSLSGGITGELFF	TGTGCCAGCAGCTTGTCTGGGGGGATCACCGGGGAGCTGTTTTTT
TRBV11-1	-	-	TRBJ2-3	CASSSGTDSDTQYF	TGTGCCAGCAGCTCCGGGACGGACTCAGATACGCAGTATTTT
TRBV5-1	-	TRBD2	TRBJ2-7	CASSLGTSGADEQYF	TGCGCCAGCAGCTTGGGGACTAGCGGGGCGGACGAGCAGTACTTC
TRBV7-9	-	TRBD1	TRBJ2-1	CASSLSRGQGYNEQFF	TGTGCCAGCAGCCTGTCACGGGGACAGGGGTACAATGAGCAGTTCTTC
TRBV4-1	-	-	TRBJ1-2	CASSQAGGQGSVAGYTF	TGCGCCAGCAGCCAAGCGGGGGGCCAGGGATCGGTGGCTGGCTACACCTTC